The 17 T cell receptor beta chains reported below all come from one sample, sequenced in a study of T-cell reconstitution after alpha-beta-depleted transplantation in children. This sample's TCRbeta library carried unique molecular identifier barcodes. MiXCR, applied by TCRdb to the PCR reads, yields one record per CDR3 protein. Among hundreds of thousands of distinct CDR3 sequences listed, around 9.1% were seen once. Sequenced material: PBMCs, taken before TCRalphabeta/CD19-depleted stem cell transplant. The receptor source for this set is a boy younger than two with acute myeloid leukemia, due to receive a stem cell transplant.

The chain carries TRBV6-5 and TRBJ1-5; D is undetermined. Germline assignment: CDR1 MNHEY and CDR2 SVGAGI. This CDR3 region has 12 residues. Trimming left V 6 bases short and J 8 bases short, with 11 bases between. This CDR3 reads CASRGTREPQHF. CDR3 bases: TGTGCCAGCAGGGGTACGAGGGAGCCCCAGCATTTT.

This clonotype was seen repeatedly, ten times or more. The genes are TRBV11-3 and TRBJ2-3; TRBD2 agrees at 9 bases. From germline, CDR1 is SGHNT and CDR2 YENEEA. V was clipped by 5 bases and J by 4 bases; unmatched bases: 7. The CDR3 consists of 15 residues. DNA for the CDR3: TGTGCCAGCAGCCCTTTTAGCGGGAGCTCAGATACGCAGTATTTT. Amino acids: CASSPFSGSSDTQYF.

This clonotype was picked up many times. The chain employs TRBV29-1 and TRBJ2-5; TRBD1 is a possible D gene (5 bases). V was shortened by 6 bases and J by 5 bases, with 16 bases between the two germline ends. This CDR3 spans 13 amino acids. Per the germline V gene, CDR1 is SQVTM and CDR2 is ANQGSEA. In DNA form, the CDR3 reads TGCAGCGTGAAAGCCAGGGCAGCCGAGACCCAGTACTTC. As protein: CSVKARAAETQYF.

This clonotype was counted at least ten times. The chain has TRBV7-2 and TRBJ1-1, with no clear D. V was cut by 3 bases and J by 1 base, with 9 bases left in between. The germline V gene has CDR1 SGHTA and CDR2 FQGNSA. The CDR3 sequence is 14 residues long. The CDR3 DNA follows: TGTGCCAGCAGCTTTAGGCAGGCGAACACTGAAGCTTTCTTT. Protein sequence: CASSFRQANTEAFF. Complete variable domain (other parts from reference TRBV7-2 and TRBJ1-1): GAGVSQSPSNKVTEKGKDVELRCDPISGHTALYWYRQSLGQGLEFLIYFQGNSAPDKSGLPSDRFSAERTGGSVSTLTIQRTQQEDSAVYLCASSFRQANTEAFFGQGTRLTVV.

This clonotype was observed at least ten times. The V gene is TRBV28, the J gene TRBJ2-4, with D hard to call. Trimming stripped 5 bases from V and 4 bases from J, with 6 bases between. This CDR3 is built from 12 residues. Germline CDR1 reads MDHEN; CDR2 reads SYDVKM. The CDR3 here is CASSDWKNIQYF. CDR3 DNA: TGTGCCAGCAGTGACTGGAAAAACATTCAGTACTTC. Full variable domain (remainder filled in from reference TRBV28 and TRBJ2-4): DVKVTQSSRYLVKRTGEKVFLECVQDMDHENMFWYRQDPGLGLRLIYFSYDVKMKEKGDIPEGYSVSREKKERFSLILESASTNQTSMYLCASSDWKNIQYFGAGTRLSVL.

The table lists this clonotype with many counts. The V call is TRBV5-8, the J call TRBJ2-7; 8 nucleotides agree with TRBD1. After removal of 3 bases from V and 6 bases from J, the junction contained 11 bases not matched to a gene. The germline V gene has CDR1 SGHTS and CDR2 YDEGEE. This CDR3 has 15 amino acids. CDR3 sequence (DNA): TGTGCCAGCAGCTACACGAGGACAGGGATCGGCGAGCAGTACTTC. Residues: CASSYTRTGIGEQYF.

There are many counts of this clonotype. V usage is TRBV28 and J usage is TRBJ2-3; D gene uncertain. CDR3 length equals 12 residues. Germline values: CDR1 MDHEN, CDR2 SYDVKM. The V gene lost 5 bases and the J gene lost 0 bases, with 3 bases spanning the gap. The CDR3, as DNA: TGTGCCAGCAGTAGGAGCACAGATACGCAGTATTTT. Residues: CASSRSTDTQYF. Supplemented by reference TRBV28 and TRBJ2-3, the full variable domain reads DVKVTQSSRYLVKRTGEKVFLECVQDMDHENMFWYRQDPGLGLRLIYFSYDVKMKEKGDIPEGYSVSREKKERFSLILESASTNQTSMYLCASSRSTDTQYFGPGTRLTVL.

This clonotype was detected only a few times. The V gene is TRBV7-2, the J gene TRBJ2-3; a weak D match, TRBD2 (6 bases). The CDR3 contains 17 residues. The V end was cut by 0 bases, the J end by 0 bases, with 13 bases between. The germline V gene has CDR1 SGHTA and CDR2 FQGNSA. DNA of the CDR3: TGTGCCAGCAGCTTAGCTTTGCGGGGTACTAGCACAGATACGCAGTATTTT. This translates into CASSLALRGTSTDTQYF.

This clonotype was counted many times. The chain uses TRBV10-3 and TRBJ2-7; 7 bases are shared with TRBD2. Per germline, CDR1 ENHRY and CDR2 SYGVKD. Trimming removed 3 bases from V and 0 bases from J; junction bases left unmatched: 5. This CDR3 comprises 15 residues. Written as DNA, the CDR3 is TGTGCCATCAGTGATACAGCGGGATCCTCCTACGAGCAGTACTTC. This gives the protein CAISDTAGSSYEQYF.

This clonotype was seen ten or more times. The chain couples TRBV5-6 to TRBJ2-7, with unresolved D. The CDR3 has 13 amino acids. Germline CDR1 is SGHDT and CDR2 is YYEEEE. V lost 7 bases and J lost 1, with 12 bases in between. This CDR3 is CASSTAESYEQYF. In DNA, the CDR3 is TGTGCCAGCTCGACCGCAGAGTCCTACGAGCAGTACTTC.

The V and J genes are TRBV28 and TRBJ1-5; TRBD1 might be the D (5 bases). Germline loops: CDR1 MDHEN, CDR2 SYDVKM. V was pared by 4 bases and J by 0 bases, with 25 bases between. The CDR3 consists of 20 residues. This CDR3 is CASSSHPDSMRTYSNQPQHF. The CDR3 bases are TGTGCCAGCAGTTCCCATCCCGACAGCATGCGAACGTATAGCAATCAGCCCCAGCATTTT.

There are many counts of this clonotype. The V call is TRBV15, the J call TRBJ2-2, with TRBD1 identical over 10 bases. V was clipped by 3 bases and J by 0 bases; unmatched bases: 1. Germline loops: CDR1 LNHNV, CDR2 YYDKDF (reference sequence). This CDR3 region has 16 residues. CDR3 region: CATSSDRGPNTGELFF. CDR3 DNA: TGTGCCACCAGCAGCGACAGGGGGCCGAACACCGGGGAGCTGTTTTTT. The variable domain in full, with the rest retrieved from reference TRBV15 and TRBJ2-2, is DAMVIQNPRYQVTQFGKPVTLSCSQTLNHNVMYWYQQKSSQAPKLLFHYYDKDFNNEADTPDNFQSRRPNTSFCFLDIRSPGLGDTAMYLCATSSDRGPNTGELFFGEGSRLTVL.

This clonotype was seen at least ten times. The gene calls are TRBV7-3 and TRBJ2-2; possibly TRBD1 or TRBD2 for D (6 bases each). The CDR3 consists of 15 residues. Germline V CDR1 and CDR2: SGHTA, FQGTGA. V was cut by 2 bases and J by 4 bases, with 11 bases left in between. For the CDR3, the DNA is TGTGCCAGCAGCTTAGGGGGGCTACCCACCGGGGAGCTGTTTTTT. Amino acids: CASSLGGLPTGELFF.

This clonotype was detected many times. The chain joins TRBV5-1 to TRBJ1-2; maybe TRBD1 (5 bases). The V and J ends lost 2 bases and 5 bases respectively, with 10 bases between them. Germline loops: CDR1 SGHRS, CDR2 YFSETQ. The CDR3 is made up of 13 amino acids. As DNA, the CDR3 is TGCGCCAGCAGCTTAGGGGACGGATATGGCTACACCTTC. This gives the protein CASSLGDGYGYTF.

Ten or more counts support this clonotype. The CDR3 loop reads CASSQSGEDGEQYF. The CDR3 DNA sequence: TGTGCCAGCAGCCAATCGGGGGAGGATGGGGAGCAGTACTTC. The rearrangement joins TRBV12-3 or TRBV12-4 to TRBJ2-7, with D maybe TRBD2 (6 bases). This CDR3 contains 14 residues. The ends were cut back, 6 bases at V and 7 bases at J, with 19 bases in the middle.

A word on this clonotype: It may be a read error: a sequence one base away is much more abundant. V is TRBV4-1 and J is TRBJ2-5, with D maybe TRBD2 (6 bases). The CDR3 has 15 amino acids. CDR1 is MGHRA, CDR2 YSYEKL, per germline. The V and J ends lost 1 base and 5 bases respectively, with 14 bases between them. The CDR3 DNA reads as TGCGCCAGCAGCCAAGGGACTACCGATACGGAGACCCAGTACTTC. Its protein product is CASSQGTTDTETQYF.

This clonotype occurred a few times. The chain joins TRBV4-3 to TRBJ2-6, with D maybe TRBD2 (6 bases). Germline V lookup: CDR1 LGHNA, CDR2 YSLEER. CDR3 length: 18 residues. Trimming pared 4 bases from V and 1 base from J, leaving 17 bases between. CDR3 nucleotides: TGCGCCAGCAGCCGGCGGAAGCAGGGAGGATCTGGGGCCAACGTCCTGACTTTC. Residues: CASSRRKQGGSGANVLTF.